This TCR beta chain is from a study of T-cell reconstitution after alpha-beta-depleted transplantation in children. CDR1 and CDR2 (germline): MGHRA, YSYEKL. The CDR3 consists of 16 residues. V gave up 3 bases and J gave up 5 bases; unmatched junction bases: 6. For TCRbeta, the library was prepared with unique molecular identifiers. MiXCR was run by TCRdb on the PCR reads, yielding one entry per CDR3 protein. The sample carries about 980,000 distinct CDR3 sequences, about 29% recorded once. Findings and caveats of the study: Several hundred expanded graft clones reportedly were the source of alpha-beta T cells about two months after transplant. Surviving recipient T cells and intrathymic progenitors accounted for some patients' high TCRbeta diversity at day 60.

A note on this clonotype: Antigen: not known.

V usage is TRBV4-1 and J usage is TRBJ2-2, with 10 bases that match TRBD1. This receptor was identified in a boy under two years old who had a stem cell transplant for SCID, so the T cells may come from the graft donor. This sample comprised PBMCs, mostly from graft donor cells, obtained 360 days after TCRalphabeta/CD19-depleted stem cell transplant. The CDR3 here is CASSQGQGYRTGELFF. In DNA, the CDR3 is TGCGCCAGCAGCCAGGGACAGGGGTATAGGACCGGGGAGCTGTTTTTT.